What follows are 28 T cell receptor beta chains derived from one specimen sequenced in a study of T-cell memory formation after mild COVID-19. TCRdb reanalysed the 5' RACE reads using MiXCR and keeps one entry per CDR3 protein. Here the sample spans about 200,000 distinct CDR3 sequences, 9% to 10% being singletons. The specimen sequenced was PBMCs or a T cell subset sorted from them (not recorded which). The source is a young man who had mild COVID-19 (a few samples of this study predate the infection). Cell type and time point are not known.

With respect to this clonotype: A read error may explain this, as a much larger clone is one base away. The chain employs TRBV4-3 and TRBJ2-7; the D is unclear. The CDR3 spans 11 residues. V shed 5 bases and J shed 7 bases, with 9 bases lying between them. CDR1 is LGHNA, CDR2 YSLEER, per germline. DNA for the CDR3: TGCGCCAGCAGCAAGCCGGAGGAGCAGTACTTC. Translation gives CASSKPEEQYF.

In its sample, this clonotype was seen a few times. The chain combines TRBV5-1 with TRBJ2-3; 8 nucleotides agree with TRBD1. The CDR3 totals 15 residues. The germline V gene encodes CDR1 SGHRS and CDR2 YFSETQ. Losses at the gene ends were 3 bases for V and 2 bases for J; bases not matched to a gene: 5. CDR3 coding DNA: TGCGCCAGCAGCTGGGACAGGCCCCTCACAGATACGCAGTATTTT. Protein product: CASSWDRPLTDTQYF. Supplemented by reference TRBV5-1 and TRBJ2-3, the full variable domain reads KAGVTQTPRYLIKTRGQQVTLSCSPISGHRSVSWYQQTPGQGLQFLFEYFSETQRNKGNFPGRFSGRQFSNSRSEMNVSTLELGDSALYLCASSWDRPLTDTQYFGPGTRLTVL.

The V gene is TRBV5-5, the J gene TRBJ2-7; a possible D gene is TRBD2 (5 bases). Germline loops: CDR1 SGHKS, CDR2 YYEKEE (reference sequence). V was trimmed by 4 bases and J by 0 bases, leaving 14 bases between them. CDR3 length: 15 amino acids. The CDR3 DNA is TGTGCCAGCAGCCATCGGACTCAAAGCTCCTACGAGCAGTACTTC. Protein sequence: CASSHRTQSSYEQYF.

This clonotype was detected only a few times. This chain uses TRBV6-4 with TRBJ2-7; TRBD1 is a possible D gene (6 bases). Germline-derived CDR1 and CDR2 are MRHNA and SNTAGT. CDR3 size: 20 residues. Between the trimmed V and J ends, which lost 3 bases and 7 bases, there was a span of 34 bases. CDR3 coding DNA: TGTGCCAGCAGTGAGGACAGATTTCAATTAACCTCTCCTACGCACTGGGAGCAGTACTTC. This translates into CASSEDRFQLTSPTHWEQYF.

This clonotype was observed a handful of times. J is TRBJ1-1 and V is TRBV7-2; D perhaps matches TRBD1 (6 bases). The CDR3 consists of 14 residues. Looked up from germline, CDR1 is SGHTA and CDR2 is FQGNSA. V was trimmed by 5 bases and J by 4 bases, leaving 14 bases between them. CDR3 sequence: CASSQEGVGTEAFF. The CDR3 bases are TGTGCCAGCAGCCAGGAGGGGGTTGGCACTGAAGCTTTCTTT.

This clonotype was seen only a few times. CDR3 nucleotides: TGTGCCAGCAGAGGCCCCGGCAGTCACACCGGGGAGCTGTTTTTT. Its translation is CASRGPGSHTGELFF. The rearrangement joins TRBV6-2 or TRBV6-3 to TRBJ2-2; D gene unclear. Germline CDR1 is MNHEY and CDR2 is SVGEGT. With 6 bases removed from V and 3 bases from J, the gap between germline ends came to 14 bases. CDR3 length: 15 residues.

The chain links TRBV20-1 to TRBJ1-6, with D perhaps TRBD1 (5 bases). Trimming pared 5 bases from V and 8 bases from J, leaving 13 bases between. The germline V gene has CDR1 DFQATT and CDR2 SNEGSKA (reference sequence). The length of the CDR3 is 13 residues. In DNA, the CDR3 is TGCAGTGCTCCGGGACGATTGGATTCACCCCTCCACTTT. This codes for CSAPGRLDSPLHF.

This clonotype was seen only a few times. The chain carries TRBV4-2 and TRBJ2-3; TRBD2 matches 9 bases. The germline V gene has CDR1 LGHNA and CDR2 YNFKEQ. V lost 2 bases, J lost 2 bases, and 5 bases stayed unmatched. The CDR3 covers 16 residues. The CDR3 reads CASSQLLAGVTDTQYF. The CDR3 coding sequence is TGTGCCAGCAGCCAACTCTTAGCGGGGGTCACAGATACGCAGTATTTT.

The CDR3 DNA follows: TGTGCCAGCAGTTACTCGAACGCGGGGGGCCCCGAGCAGTACGTC. Amino acids: CASSYSNAGGPEQYV. This chain joins TRBV6-6 and TRBJ2-7, with TRBD2 identical over 8 bases. The germline CDR1 and CDR2 sequences are MNHNY and SVGAGI (reference sequence). This CDR3 region has 15 residues. The V gene end was trimmed by 0 bases and the J gene end by 6 bases; junction bases not matched to a gene: 7.

The chain carries TRBV4-3 and TRBJ2-6, with D possibly being TRBD2 (6 bases). Trimming shortened V by 0 bases and J by 1 base, and 13 bases separated the two germline ends. The germline V gene encodes CDR1 LGHNA and CDR2 YSLEER. There are 18 residues in the CDR3. This CDR3 is CASSQDFGRESGANVLTF. The CDR3 DNA reads TGCGCCAGCAGCCAAGATTTCGGTCGGGAGTCTGGGGCCAACGTCCTGACTTTC.

The chain has TRBV4-2 and TRBJ2-1; 13 bases match TRBD2. The CDR3 is 17 amino acids. Germline V CDR1 and CDR2: LGHNA, YNFKEQ. The V and J ends lost 3 bases and 4 bases, in that order; junction bases with no gene match: 6. The CDR3 sequence is CASSQRTSGGAYNEQFF. The CDR3 DNA reads TGTGCCAGCAGCCAGAGGACTAGCGGGGGCGCTTACAATGAGCAGTTCTTC.

This clonotype was found a few times. The V gene is TRBV20-1, the J gene TRBJ2-3, with D tentatively TRBD2 (6 bases). The ends were cut back, 3 bases at V and 2 bases at J, with 15 bases in the middle. The CDR3 is 15 residues long. CDR1 and CDR2 from the germline V gene are DFQATT and SNEGSKA (reference sequence). The CDR3 DNA reads TGCAGTGCTAGCCCCTCGGCGGGGTTCACAGATACGCAGTATTTT. As protein: CSASPSAGFTDTQYF.

This clonotype appeared a few times. The rearrangement uses TRBV5-1 and TRBJ2-5; D not resolved. Between the trimmed V and J ends, which lost 4 bases and 5 bases, there was a span of 9 bases. This CDR3 region has 12 residues. Germline CDR1 reads SGHRS; CDR2 reads YFSETQ. The CDR3 coding sequence is TGCGCCAGCAGCCAGCTTTGGGAGACCCAGTACTTC. This codes for CASSQLWETQYF. Filled out from reference TRBV5-1 and TRBJ2-5, the complete variable domain reads KAGVTQTPRYLIKTRGQQVTLSCSPISGHRSVSWYQQTPGQGLQFLFEYFSETQRNKGNFPGRFSGRQFSNSRSEMNVSTLELGDSALYLCASSQLWETQYFGPGTRLLVL.

This clonotype has just a few counts. The chain is built from TRBV10-3 and TRBJ2-1; 8 bases map to TRBD2. The germline gives CDR1 ENHRY, CDR2 SYGVKD. This CDR3 is 16 amino acids long. J gave up 5 bases and V 6 bases, and 12 bases lay outside the gene matches. CDR3 loop: CAISASGGRIDNEQFF. In nucleotides, the CDR3 is TGTGCCATCAGCGCCAGCGGGGGCCGTATCGACAATGAGCAGTTCTTC.

Only a few counts were recorded for this clonotype. The V call is TRBV29-1, the J call TRBJ2-1; 10 bases are a match to TRBD1. This CDR3 region has 18 residues. V gave up 3 bases and J gave up 0 bases; unmatched junction bases: 11. Germline V gives CDR1 SQVTM, CDR2 ANQGSEA. The CDR3 region is CSVDAFDRGQSSYNEQFF. As DNA, the CDR3 is TGCAGCGTTGACGCTTTCGACAGGGGGCAAAGCTCCTACAATGAGCAGTTCTTC.

In this sample, this clonotype turned up a few times. The chain carries TRBV7-9 and TRBJ2-7, with D possibly being TRBD1 (6 bases). Germline CDR1 and CDR2: SEHNR and FQNEAQ (reference sequence). CDR3 length: 14 amino acids. V was cut by 6 bases and J by 2 bases, with 14 bases left in between. The CDR3 bases are TGTGCCAGCAGTCATAGAACAGGGACCTACGAGCAGTACTTC. Amino acids: CASSHRTGTYEQYF.

V gene TRBV12-3 or TRBV12-4 combines with J gene TRBJ1-5; D is perhaps TRBD1 (6 bases). Trimming left V 3 bases short and J 0 bases short, with 12 bases between. This CDR3 contains 16 residues. Here the CDR3 reads CASSLGAIYSNQPQHF. The CDR3 nucleotides read TGTGCCAGCAGTTTGGGGGCAATCTATAGCAATCAGCCCCAGCATTTT.

This clonotype was detected many times. The rearrangement uses TRBV4-1 and TRBJ2-4; 7 bases match TRBD2. CDR3 length equals 20 residues. V was clipped by 2 bases and J by 0 bases; unmatched bases: 16. CDR1 and CDR2 from the germline V gene are MGHRA and YSYEKL. The CDR3, as DNA: TGCGCCAGCAGCCAAACCAGGGCTACTAGCGTTCCAATAGCCAAAAACATTCAGTACTTC. This encodes CASSQTRATSVPIAKNIQYF.

This clonotype was observed at least ten times. The chain recombines TRBV11-2 with TRBJ2-3; 14 bases match TRBD2. CDR3 size: 16 residues. The germline CDR1 and CDR2 sequences are SGHAT and FQNNGV. The V and J ends lost 5 bases and 2 bases, in that order; junction bases with no gene match: 3. DNA of the CDR3: TGTGCCAGCAGCCAGACTAGCGGGGGGGTCACAGATACGCAGTATTTT. Translated, it gives CASSQTSGGVTDTQYF.

The genes are TRBV7-8 and TRBJ2-5; D gene unclear. The CDR3 loop spans 14 amino acids. Trimming took off 3 bases at V and 2 bases at J, with 10 bases between the two ends. CDR1 and CDR2 from the germline V gene are SGHVS and FQNEAQ. CDR3 nucleotides: TGTGCCAGCAGCTTGGGATGGTATCAAGAGACCCAGTACTTC. The encoded protein is CASSLGWYQETQYF.

The genes are TRBV6-5 and TRBJ1-5; 10 nucleotides match TRBD1. CDR3 size: 14 residues. With V trimmed by 5 bases and J by 7 bases, 5 bases remained unmatched. In germline, CDR1 is MNHEY, CDR2 SVGAGI. CDR3 nucleotide sequence: TGTGCCAGCAGTCGGGACAGGGGACACCAGCCCCAGCATTTT. This translates into CASSRDRGHQPQHF.

In its sample, this clonotype was seen many times. J is TRBJ1-1 and V is TRBV10-3; D remains unclear. Trimming took off 4 bases at V and 0 bases at J, with 9 bases between the two ends. CDR1 is ENHRY and CDR2 is SYGVKD in the germline V gene. This CDR3 is built from 14 residues. The DNA for the CDR3 is TGTGCCATCAGTGTAGGCAGAATGAACACTGAAGCTTTCTTT. This gives the protein CAISVGRMNTEAFF.

This clonotype was observed many times. The V call is TRBV11-3, the J call TRBJ2-1; 16 bases align to TRBD2. V lost 5 bases, J lost 6 bases, and 4 bases stayed unmatched. The V gene's germline CDR1 is SGHNT and CDR2 YENEEA. CDR3 length: 16 amino acids. CDR3 protein: CASSIGTSGGANEQFF. The CDR3 nucleotides are TGTGCCAGCAGCATCGGGACTAGCGGGGGGGCCAATGAGCAGTTCTTC.

This clonotype was observed a few times. The rearrangement links TRBV18 to TRBJ2-5; 9 bases are shared with TRBD2. The CDR3 sequence is 15 residues long. Germline V gene data show CDR1 as KGHSH and CDR2 as LQKENI. Unmatched junction bases numbered 4, after V lost 3 bases and J lost 2 bases. CDR3 sequence: CASSPASGIQETQYF. The CDR3 DNA follows: TGTGCCAGCTCACCTGCTAGCGGGATACAAGAGACCCAGTACTTC.

This clonotype came up many times. The chain couples TRBV5-1 to TRBJ2-2; either TRBD1 or TRBD2 may supply D (5 bases each). Germline CDR1 reads SGHRS; CDR2 reads YFSETQ. The V end lost 7 bases, the J end lost 3 bases, and 25 bases lay between the germline ends. The CDR3 is made up of 18 amino acids. CDR3 DNA sequence: TGCGCCAGCTTGAAAGATTCATCCAACGGGGCCTACACCGGGGAGCTGTTTTTT. Translated: CASLKDSSNGAYTGELFF.

The V and J genes are TRBV7-3 and TRBJ2-7, with 8 positions matching TRBD2. The last part of the DNA fits TRBJ2-5 better; the J call may be wrong. This CDR3 has 15 amino acids. Per the germline V gene, CDR1 is SGHTA and CDR2 is FQGTGA. CDR3 protein: CASRAGGLYQETQYF. CDR3 nucleotides: TGTGCCAGCAGGGCGGGGGGACTCTACCAAGAGACCCAGTACTTC.

This clonotype occurred many times. The chain links TRBV20-1 to TRBJ2-3; no firm D call. With 3 bases removed from V and 4 bases from J, the gap between germline ends came to 14 bases. This CDR3 has 14 residues. Germline CDR1 is DFQATT and CDR2 is SNEGSKA (reference sequence). The CDR3 DNA is TGCAGTGCTAGGCGTGGAGAAGGCGCAGATACGCAGTATTTT. Its protein is CSARRGEGADTQYF.

The sample holds many counts of this clonotype. The rearrangement joins TRBV7-8 to TRBJ2-1; D might be TRBD2 (6 bases). The CDR3 contains 13 residues. Germline loops: CDR1 SGHVS, CDR2 FQNEAQ. The ends were cut back, 3 bases at V and 9 bases at J, with 12 bases in the middle. The CDR3 sequence is CASSFSGVGEQFF. CDR3 nucleotide sequence: TGTGCCAGCAGCTTCTCGGGGGTGGGTGAGCAGTTCTTC.